Presented here are 5 T cell receptor beta chains from one specimen sequenced in a study of blood T cell repertoires in COVID-19. Repertoires were generated with immunoSEQ multiplex PCR, while TCRdb's copy carries only in-frame clones and drops some. Among some 66,000 clones listed, over 80% were seen once. The sequenced material came from peripheral blood. These receptors were taken from a human donor in a cohort sampled during active COVID-19.

The chain combines TRBV6-6 with TRBJ1-3; the match to TRBD1 covers 9 bases. V shed 0 bases and J 4 bases; nucleotides not matched to a gene: 4. The CDR3 contains 16 residues. Per the germline V gene, CDR1 is MNHNY and CDR2 is SVGAGI (reference sequence). CDR3 coding DNA: TGTGCCAGCAGTTACTCGAGGGGGACAGGGGGAAACACCATATATTTT. Translated: CASSYSRGTGGNTIYF.

This sequence joins TRBV12-3 or TRBV12-4 and TRBJ2-3; tentatively, D is TRBD2 (6 bases). Trimming stripped 2 bases from V and 8 bases from J, with 11 bases between. This CDR3 contains 13 residues. The CDR3: CASSLIQGGTQYF. As DNA, the CDR3 is TGTGCCAGCAGTTTAATCCAGGGAGGTACGCAGTATTTT.

In this sample, this clone turned up once. V usage is TRBV3-1 (or the pseudogene TRBV3-2) and J usage is TRBJ1-1, with 7 bases matching TRBD1. Germline V lookup: CDR1 LGHDT, CDR2 YNNKEL (reference sequence). Trimming at V came to 6 bases and at J to 1 base, leaving 5 bases not matched to a gene. The CDR3 is made up of 14 amino acids. The CDR3: CASSLKGANTEAFF. In nucleotides, the CDR3 is TGTGCCAGCAGTCTAAAGGGGGCGAACACTGAAGCTTTCTTT.

The chain links TRBV6-2 or TRBV6-3 to TRBJ2-3; 8 bases map to TRBD2. The V gene end was trimmed by 2 bases and the J gene end by 6 bases; junction bases not matched to a gene: 7. This CDR3 spans 15 amino acids. CDR1 is MNHEY, CDR2 SVGEGT, per germline. This CDR3 is CASSYDGGAWDTQYF. The CDR3, as DNA: TGTGCCAGCAGTTACGACGGGGGGGCCTGGGATACGCAGTATTTT.

The V call is TRBV19, the J call TRBJ1-1, with 10 nucleotides matching TRBD1. V lost 5 bases and J lost 5; bases outside the gene matches: 8. This CDR3 spans 15 amino acids. Germline V lookup: CDR1 LNHDA, CDR2 SQIVND (reference sequence). The CDR3 bases are TGTGCCAGTAGTGCCCTCCGGACAGGGGGAACTGAAGCTTTCTTT. As protein: CASSALRTGGTEAFF.